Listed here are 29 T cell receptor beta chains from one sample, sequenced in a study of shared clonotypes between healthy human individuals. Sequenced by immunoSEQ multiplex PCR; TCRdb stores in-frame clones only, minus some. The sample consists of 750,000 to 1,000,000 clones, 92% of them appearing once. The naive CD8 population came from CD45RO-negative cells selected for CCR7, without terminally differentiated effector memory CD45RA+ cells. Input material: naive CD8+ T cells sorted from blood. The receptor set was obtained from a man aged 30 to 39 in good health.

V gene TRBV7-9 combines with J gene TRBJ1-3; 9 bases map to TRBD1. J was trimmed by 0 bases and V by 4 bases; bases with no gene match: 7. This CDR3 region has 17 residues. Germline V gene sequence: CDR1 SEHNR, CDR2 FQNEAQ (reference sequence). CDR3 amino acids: CASSSPGQGVSGNTIYF. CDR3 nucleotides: TGTGCCAGCAGCTCGCCGGGACAGGGTGTCTCTGGAAACACCATATATTTT.

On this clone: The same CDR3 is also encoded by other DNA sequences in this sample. CDR3 sequence reads: CASSVGAGTDTQYF. DNA of the CDR3: TGTGCCAGCAGCGTAGGGGCCGGCACAGATACGCAGTATTTT. The rearrangement links TRBV9 to TRBJ2-3, with D unresolved. Germline V CDR1 and CDR2: SGDLS, YYNGEE. The V end was cut by 0 bases, the J end by 1 base, with 6 bases between. The CDR3 length is 14 residues.

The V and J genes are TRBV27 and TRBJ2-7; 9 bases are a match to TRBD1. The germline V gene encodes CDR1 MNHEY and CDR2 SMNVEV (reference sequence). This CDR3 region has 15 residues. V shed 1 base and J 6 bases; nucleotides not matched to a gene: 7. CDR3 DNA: TGTGCCAGCAGTTTATATGGACAGGGGCTTGGCGAGCAGTACTTC. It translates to CASSLYGQGLGEQYF.

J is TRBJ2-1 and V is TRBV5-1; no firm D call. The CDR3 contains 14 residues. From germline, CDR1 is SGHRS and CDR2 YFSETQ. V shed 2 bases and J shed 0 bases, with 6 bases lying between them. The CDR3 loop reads CASSFSSSYNEQFF. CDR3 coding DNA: TGCGCCAGCAGCTTTTCGAGCTCCTACAATGAGCAGTTCTTC. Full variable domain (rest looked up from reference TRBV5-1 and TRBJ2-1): KAGVTQTPRYLIKTRGQQVTLSCSPISGHRSVSWYQQTPGQGLQFLFEYFSETQRNKGNFPGRFSGRQFSNSRSEMNVSTLELGDSALYLCASSFSSSYNEQFFGPGTRLTVL.

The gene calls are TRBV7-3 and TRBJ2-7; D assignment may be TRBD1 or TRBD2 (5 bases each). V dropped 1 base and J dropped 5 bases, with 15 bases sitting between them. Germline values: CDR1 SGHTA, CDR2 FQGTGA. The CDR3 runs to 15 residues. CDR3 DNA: TGTGCCAGCAGCTTAAGAGCAGGGAGTATCAACGAGCAGTACTTC. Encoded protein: CASSLRAGSINEQYF.

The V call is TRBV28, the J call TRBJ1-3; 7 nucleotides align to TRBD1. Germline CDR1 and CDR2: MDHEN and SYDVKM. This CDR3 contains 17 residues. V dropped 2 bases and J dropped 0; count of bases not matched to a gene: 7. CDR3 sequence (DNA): TGTGCCAGCAGTTTAGCGGGACAGCTGAACTCTGGAAACACCATATATTTT. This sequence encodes CASSLAGQLNSGNTIYF.

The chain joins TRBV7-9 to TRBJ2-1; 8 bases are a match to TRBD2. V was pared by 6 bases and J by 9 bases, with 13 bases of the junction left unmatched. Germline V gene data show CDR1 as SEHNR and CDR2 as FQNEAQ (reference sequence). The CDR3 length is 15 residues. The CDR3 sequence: CASSSPGGRGVEQFF. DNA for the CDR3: TGTGCCAGCAGTTCCCCGGGGGGGAGGGGTGTTGAGCAGTTCTTC.

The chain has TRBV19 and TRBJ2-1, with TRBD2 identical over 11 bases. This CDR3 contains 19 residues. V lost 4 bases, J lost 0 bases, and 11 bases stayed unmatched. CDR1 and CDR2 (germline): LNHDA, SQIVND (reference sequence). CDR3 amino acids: CASSTRTSGPPSSYNEQFF. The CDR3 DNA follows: TGTGCCAGTAGTACCAGGACTAGCGGGCCCCCAAGCTCCTACAATGAGCAGTTCTTC.

The CDR3 DNA reads TGTGCCAGCAGCACACTGGGACTAGCGGGAGAGGGCGAGCAGTACTTC. Protein product: CASSTLGLAGEGEQYF. The chain has TRBV27 and TRBJ2-7; 14 bases fit TRBD2. The V segment lost 6 bases and the J segment 6 bases; nucleotides outside the gene matches: 10. Germline V gene data show CDR1 as MNHEY and CDR2 as SMNVEV (reference sequence). This CDR3 contains 16 residues.

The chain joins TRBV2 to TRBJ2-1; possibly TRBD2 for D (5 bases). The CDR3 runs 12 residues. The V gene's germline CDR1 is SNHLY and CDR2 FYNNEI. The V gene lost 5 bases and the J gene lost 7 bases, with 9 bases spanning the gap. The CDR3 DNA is TGTGCCAGCAGTACTAGAAAAAATGAGCAGTTCTTC. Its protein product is CASSTRKNEQFF.

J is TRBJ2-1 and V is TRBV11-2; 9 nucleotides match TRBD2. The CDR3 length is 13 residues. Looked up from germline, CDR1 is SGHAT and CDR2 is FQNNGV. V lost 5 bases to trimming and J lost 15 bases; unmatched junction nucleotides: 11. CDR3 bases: TGTGCCAGCAGCGGATCCGGGACTAGCTTTTGGTTCTTC. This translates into CASSGSGTSFWFF.

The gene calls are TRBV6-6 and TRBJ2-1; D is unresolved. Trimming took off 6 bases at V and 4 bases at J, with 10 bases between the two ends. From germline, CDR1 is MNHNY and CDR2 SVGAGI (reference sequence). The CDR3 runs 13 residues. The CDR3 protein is CASSVTRYNEQFF. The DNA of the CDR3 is TGTGCCAGCAGCGTAACTCGGTACAATGAGCAGTTCTTC.

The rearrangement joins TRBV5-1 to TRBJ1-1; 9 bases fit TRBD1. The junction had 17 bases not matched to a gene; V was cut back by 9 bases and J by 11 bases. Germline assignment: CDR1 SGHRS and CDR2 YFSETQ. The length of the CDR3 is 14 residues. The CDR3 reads CATSQGTGIEGAFF. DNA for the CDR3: TGCGCCACATCACAGGGGACAGGGATCGAAGGGGCTTTCTTT.

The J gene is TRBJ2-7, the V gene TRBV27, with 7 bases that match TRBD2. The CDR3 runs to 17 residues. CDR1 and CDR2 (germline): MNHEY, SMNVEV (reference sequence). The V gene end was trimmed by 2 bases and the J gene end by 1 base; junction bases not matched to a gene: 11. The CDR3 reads CASSLRNLRGGSYEQYF. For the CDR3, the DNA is TGTGCCAGCAGTTTACGCAACCTACGCGGGGGTTCCTACGAGCAGTACTTC.

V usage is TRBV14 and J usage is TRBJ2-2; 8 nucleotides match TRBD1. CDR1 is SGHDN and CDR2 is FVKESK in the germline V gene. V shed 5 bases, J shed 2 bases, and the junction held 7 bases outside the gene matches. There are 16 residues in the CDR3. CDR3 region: CASSDWTGINTGELFF. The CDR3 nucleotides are TGTGCCAGCAGCGATTGGACAGGGATAAACACCGGGGAGCTGTTTTTT.

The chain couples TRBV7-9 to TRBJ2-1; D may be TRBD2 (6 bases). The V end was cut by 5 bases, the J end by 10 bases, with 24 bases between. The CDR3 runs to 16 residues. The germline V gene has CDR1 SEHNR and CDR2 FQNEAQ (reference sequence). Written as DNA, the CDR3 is TGTGCCAGCAGCCCAGCGGAACGTTGGGGGGTTACCGAGCAGTTCTTC. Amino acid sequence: CASSPAERWGVTEQFF.

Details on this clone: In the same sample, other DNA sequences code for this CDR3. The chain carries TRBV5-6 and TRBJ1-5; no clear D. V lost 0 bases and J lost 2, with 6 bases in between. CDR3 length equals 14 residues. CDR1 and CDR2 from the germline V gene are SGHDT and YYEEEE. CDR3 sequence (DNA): TGTGCCAGCAGCTTGGGGGGTGGCAATCAGCCCCAGCATTTT. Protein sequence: CASSLGGGNQPQHF. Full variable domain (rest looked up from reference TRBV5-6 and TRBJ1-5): DAGVTQSPTHLIKTRGQQVTLRCSPKSGHDTVSWYQQALGQGPQFIFQYYEEEERQRGNFPDRFSGHQFPNYSSELNVNALLLGDSALYLCASSLGGGNQPQHFGDGTRLSIL.

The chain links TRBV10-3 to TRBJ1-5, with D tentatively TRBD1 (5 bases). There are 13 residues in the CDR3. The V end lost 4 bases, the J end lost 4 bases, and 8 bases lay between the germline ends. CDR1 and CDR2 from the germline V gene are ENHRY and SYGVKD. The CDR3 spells CAISAGLNQPQHF. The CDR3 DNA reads TGTGCCATCAGTGCAGGGTTGAATCAGCCCCAGCATTTT.

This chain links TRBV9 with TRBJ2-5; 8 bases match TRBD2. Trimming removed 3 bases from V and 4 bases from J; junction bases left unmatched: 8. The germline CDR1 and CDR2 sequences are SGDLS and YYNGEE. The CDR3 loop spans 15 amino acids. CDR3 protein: CASSGSGRLIETQYF. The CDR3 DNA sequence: TGTGCCAGCAGCGGGAGCGGGAGATTAATAGAGACCCAGTACTTC.

The CDR3 coding sequence is TGTGCCAGCTCACGGGACAGCGTGAGTGGCTACACCTTC. Its translation: CASSRDSVSGYTF. This rearrangement joins TRBV18 to TRBJ1-2, with 7 bases fitting TRBD1. The germline V gene encodes CDR1 KGHSH and CDR2 LQKENI. Trimming removed 4 bases from V and 7 bases from J; junction bases left unmatched: 6. The CDR3 consists of 13 residues.

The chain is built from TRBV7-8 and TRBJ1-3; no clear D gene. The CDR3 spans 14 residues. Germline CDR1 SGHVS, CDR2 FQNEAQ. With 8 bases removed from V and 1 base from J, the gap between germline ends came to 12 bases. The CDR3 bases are TGTGCCAGCCGCCTAGATGGTTCTGGAAACACCATATATTTT. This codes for CASRLDGSGNTIYF.

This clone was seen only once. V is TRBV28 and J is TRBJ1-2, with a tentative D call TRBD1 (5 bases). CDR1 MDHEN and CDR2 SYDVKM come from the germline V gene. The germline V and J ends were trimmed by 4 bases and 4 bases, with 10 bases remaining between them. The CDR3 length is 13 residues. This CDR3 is CASSSSGTYGYTF. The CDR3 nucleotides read TGTGCCAGCAGTTCCAGTGGGACCTATGGCTACACCTTC.

CDR3 sequence reads: CASSVNHLDYEQYF. The DNA of the CDR3 is TGTGCCAGCAGCGTAAATCACCTAGACTACGAGCAGTACTTC. The V call is TRBV9, the J call TRBJ2-7, with D unclear. CDR3 size: 14 residues. The germline V gene has CDR1 SGDLS and CDR2 YYNGEE. V shed 1 base and J shed 3 bases, with 11 bases lying between them.

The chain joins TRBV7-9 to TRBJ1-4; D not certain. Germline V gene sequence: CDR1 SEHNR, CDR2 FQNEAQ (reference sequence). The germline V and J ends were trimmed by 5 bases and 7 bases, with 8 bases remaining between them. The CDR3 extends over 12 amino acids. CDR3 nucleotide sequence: TGTGCCAGCAGCCAATCTTTTGAAAAACTGTTTTTT. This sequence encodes CASSQSFEKLFF. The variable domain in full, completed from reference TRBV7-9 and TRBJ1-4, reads DTGVSQNPRHKITKRGQNVTFRCDPISEHNRLYWYRQTLGQGPEFLTYFQNEAQLEKSRLLSDRFSAERPKGSFSTLEIQRTEQGDSAMYLCASSQSFEKLFFGSGTQLSVL.

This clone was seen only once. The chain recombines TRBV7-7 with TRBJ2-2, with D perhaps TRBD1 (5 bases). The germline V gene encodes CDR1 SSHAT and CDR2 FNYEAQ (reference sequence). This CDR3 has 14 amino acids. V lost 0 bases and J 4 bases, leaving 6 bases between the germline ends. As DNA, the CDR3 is TGTGCCAGCAGCTTAGCGGGGCCCACCGGGGAGCTGTTTTTT. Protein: CASSLAGPTGELFF.

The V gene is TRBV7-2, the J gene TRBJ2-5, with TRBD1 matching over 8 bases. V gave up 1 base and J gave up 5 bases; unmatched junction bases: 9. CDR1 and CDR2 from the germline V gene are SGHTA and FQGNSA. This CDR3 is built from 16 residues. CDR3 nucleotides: TGTGCCAGCAGCTTAGGACGCCCCGGACAGGGTGAGACCCAGTACTTC. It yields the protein CASSLGRPGQGETQYF.

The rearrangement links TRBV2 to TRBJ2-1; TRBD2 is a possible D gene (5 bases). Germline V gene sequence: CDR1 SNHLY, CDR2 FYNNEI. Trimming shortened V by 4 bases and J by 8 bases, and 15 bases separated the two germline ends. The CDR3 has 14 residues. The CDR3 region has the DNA TGTGCCAGCAGTGCCGTCCCCGGGGTCGATGAGCAGTTCTTC. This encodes CASSAVPGVDEQFF.

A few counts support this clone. DNA of the CDR3: TGTGCCAGCAGCAATGCTATGCGGGCTAGGGAGCAGTACTTC. This gives the protein CASSNAMRAREQYF. This chain uses TRBV7-9 with TRBJ2-7; possibly TRBD2 for D (5 bases). CDR1 and CDR2 from the germline V gene are SEHNR and FQNEAQ (reference sequence). The CDR3 consists of 14 residues. V was pared by 5 bases and J by 7 bases, with 18 bases between.

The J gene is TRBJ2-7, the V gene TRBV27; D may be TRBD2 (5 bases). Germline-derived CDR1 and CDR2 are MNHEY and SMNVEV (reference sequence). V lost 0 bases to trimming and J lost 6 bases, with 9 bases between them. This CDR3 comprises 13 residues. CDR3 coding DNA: TGTGCCAGCAGTTTATCCGGACTGAGCGAGCAGTACTTC. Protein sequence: CASSLSGLSEQYF.